The sequence of this T cell receptor beta chain was determined in a study of cytomegalovirus exposure and HLA in healthy donors. General study results and limits: HLA alleles showed associations with around 15,000 TCR beta sequences in a later analysis, at a 0.05 false discovery rate.

V lost 2 bases, J lost 2 bases, and 19 bases lay in between. The CDR3 totals 17 residues. Germline V gives CDR1 MNHEY, CDR2 SMNVEV (reference sequence). This clone was counted a few times. Its antigen is as yet unknown. A multiplex PCR was run with 60 Vbeta primers and 13 Jbeta primers. Measured with immunoSEQ multiplex PCR; TCRdb has only the in-frame clones, and not every one. This sample has about 190,000 clones, with roughly 68% found just once. Donors sampled were nominally healthy, though unrecorded immune exposures were likely. The chain is built from TRBV27 and TRBJ2-7, with a tentative D call TRBD1 (6 bases). The TCR was taken from a woman under 40 in good health and CMV-seronegative. Sequenced material: PBMCs. The chain's CDR3 is CASSLTGSRSQTYEQYF. The CDR3 nucleotides are TGTGCCAGCAGTTTAACAGGGTCTCGGTCCCAAACCTACGAGCAGTACTTC.